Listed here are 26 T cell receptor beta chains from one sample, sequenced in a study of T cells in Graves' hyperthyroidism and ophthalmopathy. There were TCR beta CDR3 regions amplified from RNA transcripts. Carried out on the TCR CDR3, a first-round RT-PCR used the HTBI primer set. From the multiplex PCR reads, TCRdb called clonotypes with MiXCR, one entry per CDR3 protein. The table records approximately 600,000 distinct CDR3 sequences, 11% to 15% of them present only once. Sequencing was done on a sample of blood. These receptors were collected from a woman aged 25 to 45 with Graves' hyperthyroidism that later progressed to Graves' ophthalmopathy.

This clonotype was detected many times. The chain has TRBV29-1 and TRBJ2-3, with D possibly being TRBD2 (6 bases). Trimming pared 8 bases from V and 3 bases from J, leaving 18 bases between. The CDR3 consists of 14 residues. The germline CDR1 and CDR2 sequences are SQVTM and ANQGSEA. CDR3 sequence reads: CSSTQLAATDTQYF. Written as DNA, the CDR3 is TGCAGCTCCACCCAACTAGCCGCAACAGATACGCAGTATTTT.

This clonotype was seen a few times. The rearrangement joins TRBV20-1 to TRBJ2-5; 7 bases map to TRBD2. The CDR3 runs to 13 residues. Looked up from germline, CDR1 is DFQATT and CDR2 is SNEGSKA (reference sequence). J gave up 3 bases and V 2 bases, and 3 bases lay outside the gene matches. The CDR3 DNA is TGCAGTGCTAGAAGGCTAGCGGAAGAGACCCAGTACTTC. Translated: CSARRLAEETQYF.

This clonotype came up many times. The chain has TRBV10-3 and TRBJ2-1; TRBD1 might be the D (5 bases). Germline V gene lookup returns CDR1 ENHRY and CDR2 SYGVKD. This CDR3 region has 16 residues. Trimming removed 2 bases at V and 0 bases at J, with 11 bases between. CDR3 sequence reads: CAISEPDQGSYNEQFF. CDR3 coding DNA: TGTGCCATCAGTGAGCCGGACCAGGGCTCCTACAATGAGCAGTTCTTC.

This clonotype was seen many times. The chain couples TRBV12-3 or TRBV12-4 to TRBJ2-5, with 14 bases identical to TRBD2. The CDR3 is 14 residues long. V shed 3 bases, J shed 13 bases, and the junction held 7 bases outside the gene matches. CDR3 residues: CASSFGTSGSEVYF. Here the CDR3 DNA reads TGTGCCAGCAGTTTTGGGACTAGCGGGAGTGAAGTGTACTTC.

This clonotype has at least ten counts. The CDR3 DNA reads as TGCAGTGCTTCCGGGGACCACAATCAGCCCCAGCATTTT. It specifies CSASGDHNQPQHF. The V call is TRBV20-1, the J call TRBJ1-5, with D possibly matching TRBD1 (5 bases). The V gene lost 5 bases and the J gene lost 3 bases, with 11 bases spanning the gap. The V gene's germline CDR1 is DFQATT and CDR2 SNEGSKA (reference sequence). The CDR3 spans 13 residues.

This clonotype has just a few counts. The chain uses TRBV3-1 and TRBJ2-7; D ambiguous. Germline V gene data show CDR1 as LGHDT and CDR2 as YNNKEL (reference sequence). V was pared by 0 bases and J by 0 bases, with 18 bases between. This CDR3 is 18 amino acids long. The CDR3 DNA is TGTGCCAGCAGCCAAGATCCCTATGACCCCAAAAGCTCCTACGAGCAGTACTTC. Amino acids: CASSQDPYDPKSSYEQYF.

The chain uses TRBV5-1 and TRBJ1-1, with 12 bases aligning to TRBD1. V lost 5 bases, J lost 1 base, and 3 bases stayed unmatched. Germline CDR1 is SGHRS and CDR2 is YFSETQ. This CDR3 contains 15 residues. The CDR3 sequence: CASREGQGANTEAFF. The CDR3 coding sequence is TGCGCCAGCAGGGAGGGACAGGGGGCGAACACTGAAGCTTTCTTT.

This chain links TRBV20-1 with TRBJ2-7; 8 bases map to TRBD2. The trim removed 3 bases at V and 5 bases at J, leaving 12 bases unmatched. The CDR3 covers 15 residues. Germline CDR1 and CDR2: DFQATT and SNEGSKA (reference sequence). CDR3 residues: CSASNHGRAKNEQYF. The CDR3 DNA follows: TGCAGTGCTAGCAACCACGGGAGGGCCAAAAACGAGCAGTACTTC.

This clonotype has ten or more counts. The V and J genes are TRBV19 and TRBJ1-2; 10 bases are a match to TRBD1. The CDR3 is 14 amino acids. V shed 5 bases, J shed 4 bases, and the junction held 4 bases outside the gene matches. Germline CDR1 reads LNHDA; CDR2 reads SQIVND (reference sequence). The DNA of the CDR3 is TGTGCCAGTAGTGGACAGGGGGAATTCTATGGCTACACCTTC. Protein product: CASSGQGEFYGYTF.

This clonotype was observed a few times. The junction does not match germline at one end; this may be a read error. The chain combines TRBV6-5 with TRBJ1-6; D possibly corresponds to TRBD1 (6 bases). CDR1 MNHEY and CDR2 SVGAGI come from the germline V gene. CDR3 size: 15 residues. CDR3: CASTYDRTYNSPLHF. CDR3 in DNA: TGTGCCAGCACTTACGACAGGACCTATAATTCACCCCTCCACTTT.

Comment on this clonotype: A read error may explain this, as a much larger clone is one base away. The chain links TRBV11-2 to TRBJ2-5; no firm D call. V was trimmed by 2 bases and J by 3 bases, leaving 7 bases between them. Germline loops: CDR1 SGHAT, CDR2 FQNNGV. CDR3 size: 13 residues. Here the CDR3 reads CASSLHMEETQYF. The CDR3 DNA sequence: TGTGCCAGCAGCTTACACATGGAAGAGACCCAGTACTTC.

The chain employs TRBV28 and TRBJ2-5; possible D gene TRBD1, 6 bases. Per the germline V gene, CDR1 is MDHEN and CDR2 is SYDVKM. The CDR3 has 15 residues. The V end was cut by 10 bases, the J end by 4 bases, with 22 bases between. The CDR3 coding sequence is TGTGCCACACGCCCGAGGACAGTCGAAGGAGAGACCCAGTACTTC. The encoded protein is CATRPRTVEGETQYF.

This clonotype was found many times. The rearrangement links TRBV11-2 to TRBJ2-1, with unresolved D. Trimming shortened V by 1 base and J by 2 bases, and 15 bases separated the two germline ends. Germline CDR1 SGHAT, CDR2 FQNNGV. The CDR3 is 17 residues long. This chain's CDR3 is CASSLGALARPYNEQFF. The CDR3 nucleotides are TGTGCCAGCAGCTTAGGCGCCTTAGCTCGGCCCTACAATGAGCAGTTCTTC.

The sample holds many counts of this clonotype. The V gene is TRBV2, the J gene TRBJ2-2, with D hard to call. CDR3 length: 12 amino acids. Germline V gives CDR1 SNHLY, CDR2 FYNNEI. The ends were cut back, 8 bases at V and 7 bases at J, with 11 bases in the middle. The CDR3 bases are TGTGCCAGCGGGATGGTTCACGGGGAGCTGTTTTTT. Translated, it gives CASGMVHGELFF.

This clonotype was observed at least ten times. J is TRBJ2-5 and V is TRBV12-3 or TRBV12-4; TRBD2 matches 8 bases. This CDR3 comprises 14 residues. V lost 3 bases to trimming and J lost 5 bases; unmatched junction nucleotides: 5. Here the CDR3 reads CASSLLAGGETQYF. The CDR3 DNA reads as TGTGCCAGCAGTTTGCTAGCGGGTGGGGAGACCCAGTACTTC.

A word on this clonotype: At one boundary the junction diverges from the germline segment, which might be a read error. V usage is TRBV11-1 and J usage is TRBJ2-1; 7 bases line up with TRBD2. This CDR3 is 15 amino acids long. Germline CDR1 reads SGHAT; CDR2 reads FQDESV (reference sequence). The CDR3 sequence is CASSKSPGGGDEQSF. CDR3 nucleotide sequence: TGTGCCAGCAGCAAAAGCCCAGGTGGGGGGGATGAGCAGTCCTTC.

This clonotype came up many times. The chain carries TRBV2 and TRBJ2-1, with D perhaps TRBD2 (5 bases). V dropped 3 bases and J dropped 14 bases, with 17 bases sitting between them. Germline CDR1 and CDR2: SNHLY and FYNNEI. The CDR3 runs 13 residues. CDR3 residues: CASSEAVRAVKFF. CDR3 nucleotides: TGTGCCAGCAGTGAGGCTGTAAGAGCGGTAAAGTTCTTC. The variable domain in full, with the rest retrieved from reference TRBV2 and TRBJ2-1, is EPEVTQTPSHQVTQMGQEVILRCVPISNHLYFYWYRQILGQKVEFLVSFYNNEISEKSEIFDDQFSVERPDGSNFTLKIRSTKLEDSAMYFCASSEAVRAVKFFGPGTRLTVL.

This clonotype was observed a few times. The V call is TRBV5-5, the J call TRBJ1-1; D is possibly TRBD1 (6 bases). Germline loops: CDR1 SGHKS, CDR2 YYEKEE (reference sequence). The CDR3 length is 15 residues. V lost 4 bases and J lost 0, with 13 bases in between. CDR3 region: CASSRGQNMNTEAFF. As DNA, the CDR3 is TGTGCCAGCAGCCGAGGACAGAATATGAACACTGAAGCTTTCTTT.

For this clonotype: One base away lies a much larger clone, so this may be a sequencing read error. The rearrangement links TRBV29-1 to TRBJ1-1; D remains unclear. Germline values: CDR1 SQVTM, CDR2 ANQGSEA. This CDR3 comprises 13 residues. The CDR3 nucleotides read TGCAGCGTTGGTCTGAAGATGAACTCTGAAGCTTTCTTT. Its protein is CSVGLKMNSEAFF.

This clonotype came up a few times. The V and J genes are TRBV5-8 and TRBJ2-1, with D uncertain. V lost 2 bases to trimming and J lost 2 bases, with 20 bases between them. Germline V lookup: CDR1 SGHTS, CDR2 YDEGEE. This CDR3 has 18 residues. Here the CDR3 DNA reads TGTGCCAGCAGCTTCATGGGGTCGTCGGACCTAACCTACAATGAGCAGTTCTTC. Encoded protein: CASSFMGSSDLTYNEQFF. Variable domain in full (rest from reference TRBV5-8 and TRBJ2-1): EAGVTQSPTHLIKTRGQQATLRCSPISGHTSVYWYQQALGLGLQFLLWYDEGEERNRGNFPPRFSGRQFPNYSSELNVNALELEDSALYLCASSFMGSSDLTYNEQFFGPGTRLTVL.

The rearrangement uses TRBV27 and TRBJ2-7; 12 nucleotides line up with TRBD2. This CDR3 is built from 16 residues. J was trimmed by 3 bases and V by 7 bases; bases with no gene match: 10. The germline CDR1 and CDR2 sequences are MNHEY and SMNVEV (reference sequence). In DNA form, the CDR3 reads TGTGCCAGCACTCCTCGAACTAGCGGGGGGATCTACGAGCAGTACTTC. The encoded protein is CASTPRTSGGIYEQYF.

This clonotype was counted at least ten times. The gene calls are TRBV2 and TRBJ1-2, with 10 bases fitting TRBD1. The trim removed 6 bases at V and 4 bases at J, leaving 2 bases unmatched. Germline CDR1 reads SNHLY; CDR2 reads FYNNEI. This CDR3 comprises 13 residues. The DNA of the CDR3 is TGTGCCAGCAGGGGGACAGGGGCCTATGGCTACACCTTC. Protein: CASRGTGAYGYTF.

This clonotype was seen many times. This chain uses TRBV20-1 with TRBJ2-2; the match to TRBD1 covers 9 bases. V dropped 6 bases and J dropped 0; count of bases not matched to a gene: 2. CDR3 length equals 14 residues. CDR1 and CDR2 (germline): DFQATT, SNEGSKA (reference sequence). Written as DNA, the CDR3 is TGCAGTGCGTGGGACAGGGCGAACACCGGGGAGCTGTTTTTT. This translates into CSAWDRANTGELFF.

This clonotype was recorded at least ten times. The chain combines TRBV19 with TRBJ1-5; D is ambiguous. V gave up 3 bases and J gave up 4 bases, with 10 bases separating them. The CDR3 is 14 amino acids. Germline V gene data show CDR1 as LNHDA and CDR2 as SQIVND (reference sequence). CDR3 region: CASSIGPSNQPQHF. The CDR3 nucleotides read TGTGCCAGTAGTATCGGTCCAAGTAATCAGCCCCAGCATTTT.

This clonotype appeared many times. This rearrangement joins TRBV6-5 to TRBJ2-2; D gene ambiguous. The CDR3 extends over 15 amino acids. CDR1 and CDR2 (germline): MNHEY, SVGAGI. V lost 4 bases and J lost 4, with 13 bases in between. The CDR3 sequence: CASSSRAPSTGELFF. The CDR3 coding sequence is TGTGCCAGCAGTTCCCGGGCGCCGTCCACCGGGGAGCTGTTTTTT.

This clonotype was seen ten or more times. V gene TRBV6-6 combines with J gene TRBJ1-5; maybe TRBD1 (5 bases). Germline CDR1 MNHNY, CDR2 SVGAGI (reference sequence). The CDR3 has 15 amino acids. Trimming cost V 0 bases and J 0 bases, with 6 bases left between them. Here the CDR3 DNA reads TGTGCCAGCAGTTACTCAGGGGATAGCAATCAGCCCCAGCATTTT. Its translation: CASSYSGDSNQPQHF.